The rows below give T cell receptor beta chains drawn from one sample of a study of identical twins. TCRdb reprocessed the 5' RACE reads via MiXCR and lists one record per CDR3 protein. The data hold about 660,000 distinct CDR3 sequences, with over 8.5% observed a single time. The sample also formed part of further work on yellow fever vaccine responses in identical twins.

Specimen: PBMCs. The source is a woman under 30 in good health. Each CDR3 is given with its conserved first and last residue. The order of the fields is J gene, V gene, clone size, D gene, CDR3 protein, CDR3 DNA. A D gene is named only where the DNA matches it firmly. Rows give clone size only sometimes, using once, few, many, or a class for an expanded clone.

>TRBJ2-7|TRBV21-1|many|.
CASSKAGLAGSNEQYF
TGTGCCAGCAGCAAAGCTGGGCTAGCGGGGTCCAACGAGCAGTACTTC
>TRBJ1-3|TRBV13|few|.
CASSLLAQGVNTIYF
TGTGCCAGCAGCTTACTGGCGCAGGGCGTAAACACCATATATTTT
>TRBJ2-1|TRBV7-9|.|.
CASSPPTASEQFF
TGTGCCAGCAGCCCGCCGACAGCCAGCGAGCAGTTCTTC
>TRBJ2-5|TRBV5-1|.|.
CASSLAQGGAGVSQYF
TGCGCCAGCAGCTTGGCCCAAGGGGGAGCAGGGGTGTCCCAGTACTTC
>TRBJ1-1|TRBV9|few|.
CASSRQTGLGTEAFF
TGTGCCAGCAGCCGACAAACGGGGTTGGGGACTGAAGCTTTCTTT
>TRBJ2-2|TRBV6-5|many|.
CASSYRAGELFF
TGTGCCAGCAGTTACAGGGCCGGGGAGCTGTTTTTT
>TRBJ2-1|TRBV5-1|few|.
CASSGDTYEQFF
TGCGCCAGCAGTGGGGACACTTATGAGCAGTTCTTC
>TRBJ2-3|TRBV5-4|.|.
CASRRQSRTDTQYF
TGTGCCAGCAGGCGACAGTCTCGCACAGATACGCAGTATTTT
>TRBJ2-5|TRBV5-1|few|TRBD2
CASSSPSGGYQETQYF
TGCGCCAGCAGCAGCCCAAGCGGGGGTTACCAAGAGACCCAGTACTTC
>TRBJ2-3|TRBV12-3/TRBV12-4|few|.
CASMELSTDTQYF
TGTGCCAGCATGGAGTTAAGCACAGATACGCAGTATTTT
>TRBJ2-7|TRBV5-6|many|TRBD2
CASSFRGGPTYEQYF
TGTGCCAGCAGCTTCCGGGGGGGCCCAACCTACGAGCAGTACTTC
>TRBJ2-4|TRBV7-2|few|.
CASSLDDDIQYF
TGTGCCAGCAGCTTAGATGACGACATTCAGTACTTC
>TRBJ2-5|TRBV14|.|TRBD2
CASSQLGGLAEETQYF
TGTGCCAGCAGCCAACTCGGGGGACTAGCCGAAGAGACCCAGTACTTC
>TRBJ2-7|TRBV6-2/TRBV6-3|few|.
CASSYSGTINEQYF
TGTGCCAGCAGTTACTCCGGGACAATTAACGAGCAGTACTTC
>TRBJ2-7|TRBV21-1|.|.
CASSVRVDYEQYF
TGTGCCAGCAGCGTACGGGTCGACTACGAGCAGTACTTC
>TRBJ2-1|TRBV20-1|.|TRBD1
CSAGGDRGRHEQFF
TGCAGTGCTGGTGGAGACAGGGGGAGGCATGAGCAGTTCTTC
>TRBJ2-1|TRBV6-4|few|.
CASSAQVGVVGEQFF
TGTGCCAGCAGCGCACAGGTGGGGGTTGTTGGTGAGCAGTTCTTC
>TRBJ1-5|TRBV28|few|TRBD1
CASSPGQGFNQPQHF
TGTGCCAGCAGCCCGGGACAGGGCTTTAATCAGCCCCAGCATTTT
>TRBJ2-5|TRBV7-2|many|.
CASSLARQETQYF
TGTGCCAGCAGCTTAGCCAGACAAGAGACCCAGTACTTC
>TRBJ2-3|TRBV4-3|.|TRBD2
CASSQQRDDTVTQYF
TGCGCCAGCAGCCAACAGCGGGACGATACAGTTACGCAGTATTTT
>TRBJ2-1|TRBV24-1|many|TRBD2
CATSEAVAGGFEQFF
TGTGCCACCAGTGAGGCGGTAGCGGGAGGGTTTGAGCAGTTCTTC
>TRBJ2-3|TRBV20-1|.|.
CSAGGQGSSTDTQYF
TGCAGTGCTGGGGGGCAGGGGTCTAGCACAGATACGCAGTATTTT
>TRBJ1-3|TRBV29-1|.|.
CSVEGLSGNTIYF
TGCAGCGTTGAAGGGCTTTCTGGAAACACCATATATTTT
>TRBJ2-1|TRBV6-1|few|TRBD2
CASTRAGGDYNEQFF
TGTGCCAGCACCCGGGCGGGGGGCGACTACAATGAGCAGTTCTTC
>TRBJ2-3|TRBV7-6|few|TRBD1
CASSIPGQGSTQYF
TGTGCCAGCAGCATACCGGGACAGGGAAGTACGCAGTATTTT
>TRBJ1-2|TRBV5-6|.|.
CASSRAGADGYTF
TGTGCCAGCAGCAGGGCAGGGGCGGATGGCTACACCTTC
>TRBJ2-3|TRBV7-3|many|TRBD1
CASSLQGAVADTQYF
TGTGCCAGCAGCTTACAGGGGGCGGTGGCAGATACGCAGTATTTT
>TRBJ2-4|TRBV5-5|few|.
CASSLGQGRNIQYF
TGTGCCAGCAGCTTGGGCCAGGGGAGGAACATTCAGTACTTC
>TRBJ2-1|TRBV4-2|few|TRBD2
CASSQVVAGGLQLSEQFF
TGTGCCAGCAGCCAGGTTGTAGCGGGAGGCCTACAATTGAGTGAGCAGTTCTTC
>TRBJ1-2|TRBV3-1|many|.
CASSQVEGRGYTF
TGTGCCAGCAGCCAAGTTGAAGGTCGAGGCTACACCTTC
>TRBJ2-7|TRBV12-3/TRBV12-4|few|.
CASRLPGRNYEQYF
TGTGCCAGCAGATTGCCGGGACGGAACTACGAGCAGTACTTC
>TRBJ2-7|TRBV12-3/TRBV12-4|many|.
CASSLGHPSEQYF
TGTGCCAGCAGTTTAGGACATCCTAGCGAGCAGTACTTC
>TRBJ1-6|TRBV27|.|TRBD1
CASSRDSRYSPLHF
TGTGCCAGCAGTCGGGACAGTCGATATTCACCCCTCCACTTT
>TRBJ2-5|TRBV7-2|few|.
CASSYSVTQYF
TGTGCCAGCAGCTATTCGGTGACCCAGTACTTC
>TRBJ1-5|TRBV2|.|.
CASSPGLSENQPQHF
TGTGCCAGCAGTCCGGGTCTTTCAGAAAATCAGCCCCAGCATTTT
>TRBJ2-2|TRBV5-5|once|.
CASGPGSTGELFF
TGTGCCAGCGGCCCGGGGTCCACCGGGGAGCTGTTTTTT
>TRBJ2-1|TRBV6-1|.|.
CASSKGLAFGEQFF
TGTGCCAGCAGTAAAGGCCTAGCTTTCGGTGAGCAGTTCTTC
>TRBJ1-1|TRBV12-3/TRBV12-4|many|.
CASSLKSGKRGMNTEAFF
TGTGCCAGCAGTTTAAAATCAGGGAAGAGGGGTATGAACACTGAAGCTTTCTTT
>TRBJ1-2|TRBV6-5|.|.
CASSYLRGGYGYTF
TGTGCCAGCAGTTACTTACGGGGAGGCTATGGCTACACCTTC
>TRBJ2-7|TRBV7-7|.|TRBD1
CASSPMGTGEGEQYF
TGTGCTAGCAGCCCCATGGGGACAGGGGAGGGGGAGCAGTACTTC
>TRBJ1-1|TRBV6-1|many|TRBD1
CASSLDRGANTEAFF
TGTGCCAGCAGTCTAGACAGGGGCGCCAACACTGAAGCTTTCTTT
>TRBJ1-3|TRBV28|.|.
CASSSRTWLNTIYF
TGTGCCAGCAGTTCTCGGACATGGCTAAACACCATATATTTT
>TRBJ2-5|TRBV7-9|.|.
CASSLAPRMPSKETQYF
TGTGCCAGCAGCTTAGCCCCTAGGATGCCCTCAAAAGAGACCCAGTACTTC
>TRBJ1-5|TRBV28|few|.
CASRLTGLGNQPQHF
TGTGCCAGCAGGTTAACAGGGTTAGGCAATCAGCCCCAGCATTTT
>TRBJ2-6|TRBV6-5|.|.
CASSYSSGGANVLTF
TGTGCCAGCAGTTACTCGTCGGGAGGGGCCAACGTCCTGACTTTC
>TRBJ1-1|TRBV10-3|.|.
CAAFSGIMNTEAFF
TGTGCCGCCTTTTCCGGAATCATGAACACTGAAGCTTTCTTT
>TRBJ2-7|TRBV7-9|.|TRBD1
CASSLWEGGKDEQYF
TGTGCCAGCAGCTTATGGGAAGGGGGCAAGGACGAGCAGTACTTC
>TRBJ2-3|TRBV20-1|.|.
CSAKPSEATDTQYF
TGCAGTGCCAAACCCTCGGAGGCCACAGATACGCAGTATTTT